Detailed here is one TCR beta chain. The data derive from a study of blood T cell repertoires in COVID-19. Using immunoSEQ multiplex PCR, the repertoire was profiled, and TCRdb retains in-frame clones only, with some absent. The table has around 200,000 clones, around 86% seen once. Germline-derived CDR1 and CDR2 are GTSNPN and SVGIG (reference sequence). V was shortened by 4 bases and J by 0 bases, with 7 bases between the two germline ends. The CDR3 runs to 13 residues. The material sequenced was peripheral blood. This receptor was taken from a man older than 75 with acute or convalescent COVID-19. This sequence joins TRBV30 and TRBJ2-1; unclear D gene. In DNA, the CDR3 is TGTGCCTGGACGCGGAGCTCCTACAATGAGCAGTTCTTC. Translated: CAWTRSSYNEQFF.